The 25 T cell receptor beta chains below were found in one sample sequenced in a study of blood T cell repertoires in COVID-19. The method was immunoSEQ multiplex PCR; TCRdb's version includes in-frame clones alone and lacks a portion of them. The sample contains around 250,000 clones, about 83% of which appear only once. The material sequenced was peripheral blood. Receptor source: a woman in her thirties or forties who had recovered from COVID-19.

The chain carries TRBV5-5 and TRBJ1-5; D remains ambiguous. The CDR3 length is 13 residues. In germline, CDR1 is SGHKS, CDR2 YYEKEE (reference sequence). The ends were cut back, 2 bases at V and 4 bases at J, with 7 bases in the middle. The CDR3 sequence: CASSLLINQPQHF. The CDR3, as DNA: TGTGCCAGCAGCTTACTGATTAATCAGCCCCAGCATTTT.

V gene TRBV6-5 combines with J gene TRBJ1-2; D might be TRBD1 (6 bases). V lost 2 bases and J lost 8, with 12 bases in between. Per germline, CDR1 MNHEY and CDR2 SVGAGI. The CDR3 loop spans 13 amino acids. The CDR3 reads CASSYLGGRGYTF. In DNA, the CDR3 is TGTGCCAGCAGTTACCTCGGGGGGCGCGGCTACACCTTC.

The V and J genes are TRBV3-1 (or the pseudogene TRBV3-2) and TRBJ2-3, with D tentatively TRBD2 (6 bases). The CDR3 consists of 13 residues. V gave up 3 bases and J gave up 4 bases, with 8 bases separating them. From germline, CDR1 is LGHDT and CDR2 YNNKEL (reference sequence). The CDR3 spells CASSQRGPDTQYF. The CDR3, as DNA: TGTGCCAGCAGCCAGCGGGGTCCAGATACGCAGTATTTT.

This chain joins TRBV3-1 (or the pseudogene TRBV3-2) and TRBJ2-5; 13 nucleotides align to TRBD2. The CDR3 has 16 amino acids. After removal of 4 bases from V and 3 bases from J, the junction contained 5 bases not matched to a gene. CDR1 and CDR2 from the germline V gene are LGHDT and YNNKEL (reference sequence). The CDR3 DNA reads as TGTGCCAGCAGCCCCGGACTAGCGGGGGCAGAAGAGACCCAGTACTTC. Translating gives CASSPGLAGAEETQYF.

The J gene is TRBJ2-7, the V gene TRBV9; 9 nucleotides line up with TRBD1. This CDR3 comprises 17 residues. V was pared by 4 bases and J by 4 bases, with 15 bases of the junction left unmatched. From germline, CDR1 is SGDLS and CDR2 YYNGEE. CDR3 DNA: TGTGCCAGCAGCCCGAGGGTCCCGGGACAGGGATTATACGAGCAGTACTTC. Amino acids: CASSPRVPGQGLYEQYF.

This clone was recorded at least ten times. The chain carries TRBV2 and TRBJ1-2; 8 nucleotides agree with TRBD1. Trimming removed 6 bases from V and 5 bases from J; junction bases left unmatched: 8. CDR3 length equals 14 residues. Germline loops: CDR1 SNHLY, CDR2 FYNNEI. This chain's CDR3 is CASRWTGLSYGYTF. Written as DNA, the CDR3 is TGTGCCAGCAGGTGGACAGGGCTTTCTTATGGCTACACCTTC.

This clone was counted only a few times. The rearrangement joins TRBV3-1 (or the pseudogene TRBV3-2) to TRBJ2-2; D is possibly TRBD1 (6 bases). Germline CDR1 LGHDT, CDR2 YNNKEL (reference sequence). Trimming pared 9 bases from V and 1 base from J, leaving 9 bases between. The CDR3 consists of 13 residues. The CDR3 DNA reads TGTGCCAGTAAGACAGGGAACACCGGGGAGCTGTTTTTT. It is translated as CASKTGNTGELFF.

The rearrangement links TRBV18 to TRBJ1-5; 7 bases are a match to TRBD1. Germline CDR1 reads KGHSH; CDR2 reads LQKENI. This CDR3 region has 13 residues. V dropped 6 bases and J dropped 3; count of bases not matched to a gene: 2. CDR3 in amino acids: CASSGQYNQPQHF. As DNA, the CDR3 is TGTGCCAGCTCGGGACAGTACAATCAGCCCCAGCATTTT.

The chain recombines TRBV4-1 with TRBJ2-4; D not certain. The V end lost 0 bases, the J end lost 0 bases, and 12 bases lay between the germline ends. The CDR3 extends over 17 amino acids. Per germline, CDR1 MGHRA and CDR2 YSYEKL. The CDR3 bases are TGCGCCAGCAGCCAAGACCGAATCGGTCTAGCCAAAAACATTCAGTACTTC. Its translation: CASSQDRIGLAKNIQYF.

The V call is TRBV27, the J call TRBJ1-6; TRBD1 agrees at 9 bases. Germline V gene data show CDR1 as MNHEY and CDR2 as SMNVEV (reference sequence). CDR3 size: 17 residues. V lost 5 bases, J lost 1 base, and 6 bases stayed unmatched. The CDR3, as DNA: TGTGCCAGCAGTGCGAAACAGGGGGCATCCTATAATTCACCCCTCCACTTT. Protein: CASSAKQGASYNSPLHF.

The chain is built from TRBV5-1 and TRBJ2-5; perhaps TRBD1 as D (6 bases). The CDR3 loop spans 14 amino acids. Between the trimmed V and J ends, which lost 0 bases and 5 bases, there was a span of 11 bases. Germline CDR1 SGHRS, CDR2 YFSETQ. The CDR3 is CASSLGQAGETQYF. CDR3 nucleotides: TGCGCCAGCAGCTTGGGACAGGCCGGGGAGACCCAGTACTTC.

This chain's CDR3 is CASSPVAGGTDTQYF. DNA for the CDR3: TGTGCCAGCAGTCCAGTAGCGGGGGGCACAGATACGCAGTATTTT. The V and J genes are TRBV5-4 and TRBJ2-3; TRBD2 aligns across 9 bases. The CDR3 covers 15 residues. V lost 5 bases, J lost 1 base, and 5 bases stayed unmatched. CDR1 and CDR2 from the germline V gene are SGHNT and YYREEE (reference sequence).

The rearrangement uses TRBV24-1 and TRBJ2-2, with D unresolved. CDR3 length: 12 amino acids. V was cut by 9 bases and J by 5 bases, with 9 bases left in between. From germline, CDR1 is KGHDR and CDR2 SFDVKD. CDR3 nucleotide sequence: TGTGCCACCGAGCTTCGGACCGGGGAGCTGTTTTTT. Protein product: CATELRTGELFF.

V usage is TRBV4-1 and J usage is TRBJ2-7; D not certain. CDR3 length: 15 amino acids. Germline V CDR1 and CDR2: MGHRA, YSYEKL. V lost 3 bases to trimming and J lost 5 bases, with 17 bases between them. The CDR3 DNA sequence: TGCGCCAGCAGCCAGTCGCTCCTGGCCGTCAACGAGCAGTACTTC. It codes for CASSQSLLAVNEQYF.

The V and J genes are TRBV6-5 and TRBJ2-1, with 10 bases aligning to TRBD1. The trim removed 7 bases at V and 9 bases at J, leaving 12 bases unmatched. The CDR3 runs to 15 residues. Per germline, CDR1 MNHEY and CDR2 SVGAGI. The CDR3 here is CASTPTGTGVGEQFF. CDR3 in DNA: TGTGCCAGCACTCCAACCGGGACAGGGGTGGGTGAGCAGTTCTTC.

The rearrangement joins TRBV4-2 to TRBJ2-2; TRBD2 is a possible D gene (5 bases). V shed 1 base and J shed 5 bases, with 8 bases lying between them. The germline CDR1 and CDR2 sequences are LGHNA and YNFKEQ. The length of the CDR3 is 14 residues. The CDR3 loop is CASSQVSGTGELFF. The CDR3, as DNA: TGTGCCAGCAGCCAAGTTTCGGGGACCGGGGAGCTGTTTTTT.

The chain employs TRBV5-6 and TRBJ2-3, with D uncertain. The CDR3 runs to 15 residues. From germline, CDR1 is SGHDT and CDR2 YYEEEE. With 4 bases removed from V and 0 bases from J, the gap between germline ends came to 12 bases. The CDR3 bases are TGTGCCAGCAGCACGGTTCGGTTCAGCACAGATACGCAGTATTTT. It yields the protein CASSTVRFSTDTQYF.

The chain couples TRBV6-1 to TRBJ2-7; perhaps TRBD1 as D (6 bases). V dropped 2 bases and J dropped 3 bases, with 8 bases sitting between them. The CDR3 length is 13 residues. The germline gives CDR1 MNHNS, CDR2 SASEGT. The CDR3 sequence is CASSEWDIYEQYF. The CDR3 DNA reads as TGTGCCAGCAGTGAATGGGACATCTACGAGCAGTACTTC.

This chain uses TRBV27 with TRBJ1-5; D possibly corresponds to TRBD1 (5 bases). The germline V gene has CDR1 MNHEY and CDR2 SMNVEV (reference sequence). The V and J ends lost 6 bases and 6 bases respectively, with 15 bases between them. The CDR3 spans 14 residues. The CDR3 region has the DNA TGTGCCAGCAGGGGAGGCAGGGAGGGTCAGCCCCAGCATTTT. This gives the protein CASRGGREGQPQHF.

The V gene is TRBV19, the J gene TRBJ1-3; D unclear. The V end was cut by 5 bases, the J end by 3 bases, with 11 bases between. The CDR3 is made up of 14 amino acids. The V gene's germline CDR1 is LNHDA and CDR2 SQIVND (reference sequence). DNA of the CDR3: TGTGCCAGTAGTCAAGCGGGATTTGGAAACACCATATATTTT. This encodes CASSQAGFGNTIYF.

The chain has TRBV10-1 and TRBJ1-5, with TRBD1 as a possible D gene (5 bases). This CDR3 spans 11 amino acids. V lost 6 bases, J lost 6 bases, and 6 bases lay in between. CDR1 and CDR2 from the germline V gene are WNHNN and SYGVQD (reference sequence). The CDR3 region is CASRDIQPQHF. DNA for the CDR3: TGCGCCAGCAGGGACATTCAGCCCCAGCATTTT.

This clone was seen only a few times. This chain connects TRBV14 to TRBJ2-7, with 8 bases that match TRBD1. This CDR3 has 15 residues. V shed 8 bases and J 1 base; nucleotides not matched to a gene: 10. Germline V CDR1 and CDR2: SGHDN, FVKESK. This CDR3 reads CASAWGQGASYEQYF. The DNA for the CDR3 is TGTGCCAGCGCATGGGGGCAGGGGGCTTCCTACGAGCAGTACTTC.

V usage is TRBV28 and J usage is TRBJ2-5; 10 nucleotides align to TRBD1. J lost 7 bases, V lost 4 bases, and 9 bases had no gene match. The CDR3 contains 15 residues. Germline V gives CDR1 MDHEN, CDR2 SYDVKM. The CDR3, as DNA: TGTGCCAGCAGTTACGGACAGGGGGGTCTGGGGACCCAGTACTTC. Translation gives CASSYGQGGLGTQYF.

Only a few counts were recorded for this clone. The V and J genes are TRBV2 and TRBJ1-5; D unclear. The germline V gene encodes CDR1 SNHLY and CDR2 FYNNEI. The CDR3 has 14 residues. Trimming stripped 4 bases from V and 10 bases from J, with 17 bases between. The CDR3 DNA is TGTGCCAGCAGTGTGATGGTGGCGGGTCAACCCCAGCATTTT. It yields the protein CASSVMVAGQPQHF.

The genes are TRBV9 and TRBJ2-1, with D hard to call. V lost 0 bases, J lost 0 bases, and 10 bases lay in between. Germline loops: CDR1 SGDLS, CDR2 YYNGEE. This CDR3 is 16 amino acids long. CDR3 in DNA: TGTGCCAGCAGCGTAGCGGCCTGGAGCTCCTACAATGAGCAGTTCTTC. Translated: CASSVAAWSSYNEQFF. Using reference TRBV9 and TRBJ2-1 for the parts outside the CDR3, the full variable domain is DSGVTQTPKHLITATGQRVTLRCSPRSGDLSVYWYQQSLDQGLQFLIQYYNGEERAKGNILERFSAQQFPDLHSELNLSSLELGDSALYFCASSVAAWSSYNEQFFGPGTRLTVL.